A single sample gave rise to the 11 T cell receptor beta chains below, sequenced in a study of blood T cell repertoires in COVID-19 (dated by TCRdb to the early 2020s). Library construction relied on the immunoSEQ multiplex PCR assay. Drawn from immuneACCESS, this table holds only the in-frame rearrangements with V and J called that TCRdb kept. Clones are partly lost; checked studies trace under half to an unresolved V gene and leave the rest unexplained. Recorded for this sample are over 200,000 clones; about 88% of them occurred a single time. The ten largest clones capture roughly 2.6% of the sample. Material: peripheral blood. The receptors shown here come from a woman aged 55-75 years with acute or convalescent COVID-19.

The rearrangement links TRBV30 to TRBJ1-1, with TRBD1 matching 8 bases. The CDR3 loop spans 13 amino acids. The germline V gene encodes CDR1 GTSNPN and CDR2 SVGIG (reference sequence). V shed 5 bases, J shed 2 bases, and the junction held 4 bases outside the gene matches. CDR3 amino acids: CAWDRGYNTEAFF. CDR3 DNA: TGTGCCTGGGACAGGGGCTATAACACTGAAGCTTTCTTT.

J is TRBJ2-1 and V is TRBV7-2; 8 bases match TRBD1. Germline CDR1 reads SGHTA; CDR2 reads FQGNSA. This CDR3 contains 15 residues. V dropped 4 bases and J dropped 3; count of bases not matched to a gene: 5. Written as DNA, the CDR3 is TGTGCCAGCAGCTACGACAGGGGTATCTACAATGAGCAGTTCTTC. This encodes CASSYDRGIYNEQFF.

The chain uses TRBV7-9 and TRBJ1-4, with D tentatively TRBD1 (5 bases). The CDR3 is 15 amino acids. V gave up 1 base and J gave up 7 bases, with 13 bases separating them. The germline gives CDR1 SEHNR, CDR2 FQNEAQ (reference sequence). DNA of the CDR3: TGTGCCAGCAGCTTAGATAACCTCAGGGTTGAAAAACTGTTTTTT. Its protein is CASSLDNLRVEKLFF. Using reference TRBV7-9 and TRBJ1-4 for the parts outside the CDR3, the full variable domain is DTGVSQNPRHKITKRGQNVTFRCDPISEHNRLYWYRQTLGQGPEFLTYFQNEAQLEKSRLLSDRFSAERPKGSFSTLEIQRTEQGDSAMYLCASSLDNLRVEKLFFGSGTQLSVL.

In nucleotides, the CDR3 is TGTGCCAGCAGCCTAGCGGGAGGGGAAGCTTTCTTT. It specifies CASSLAGGEAFF. This sequence joins TRBV28 and TRBJ1-1; D is unclear. CDR3 length: 12 amino acids. From germline, CDR1 is MDHEN and CDR2 SYDVKM. The V end was cut by 6 bases, the J end by 8 bases, with 13 bases between.

The V call is TRBV4-2, the J call TRBJ2-7, with 12 bases aligning to TRBD2. CDR1 LGHNA and CDR2 YNFKEQ come from the germline V gene. V lost 4 bases, J lost 3 bases, and 7 bases stayed unmatched. The CDR3 totals 16 residues. This CDR3 reads CASSRTSGDRDYEQYF. The DNA for the CDR3 is TGTGCCAGCAGCCGGACTAGCGGGGACCGGGACTACGAGCAGTACTTC.

The chain carries TRBV6-5 and TRBJ1-4, with TRBD1 matching 7 bases. Trimming took 6 bases from V and 4 from J; bases not matched to a gene: 8. CDR3 length: 15 residues. Germline V gene sequence: CDR1 MNHEY, CDR2 SVGAGI. CDR3 loop: CASRADRALNEKLFF. The CDR3 DNA reads TGTGCCAGCAGGGCCGACAGGGCTCTTAATGAAAAACTGTTTTTT.

J is TRBJ1-2 and V is TRBV6-5, with 8 nucleotides matching TRBD1. CDR3 size: 13 residues. The J segment lost 5 bases and the V segment lost 6 bases, leaving 5 bases of the junction unmatched. From germline, CDR1 is MNHEY and CDR2 SVGAGI. CDR3 residues: CASSRQGSYGYTF. In DNA form, the CDR3 reads TGTGCCAGCAGCCGACAGGGGAGTTATGGCTACACCTTC.

The chain carries TRBV3-1 (or the pseudogene TRBV3-2) and TRBJ2-5; 10 nucleotides match TRBD2. CDR1 and CDR2 from the germline V gene are LGHDT and YNNKEL (reference sequence). After removal of 3 bases from V and 4 bases from J, the junction contained 8 bases not matched to a gene. The length of the CDR3 is 16 residues. The CDR3 nucleotides read TGTGCCAGCAGCCACCCTCTAGCGGGAGAGTTAGAGACCCAGTACTTC. This translates into CASSHPLAGELETQYF.

This clone was seen just once. The chain couples TRBV7-2 to TRBJ2-2; 9 bases agree with TRBD2. Germline V lookup: CDR1 SGHTA, CDR2 FQGNSA. This CDR3 is built from 16 residues. The V and J ends lost 5 bases and 7 bases, in that order; junction bases with no gene match: 11. CDR3: CASSPYKREEGGELFF. Here the CDR3 DNA reads TGTGCCAGCAGCCCGTATAAGCGGGAGGAGGGCGGGGAGCTGTTTTTT. Full variable domain (rest looked up from reference TRBV7-2 and TRBJ2-2): GAGVSQSPSNKVTEKGKDVELRCDPISGHTALYWYRQSLGQGLEFLIYFQGNSAPDKSGLPSDRFSAERTGGSVSTLTIQRTQQEDSAVYLCASSPYKREEGGELFFGEGSRLTVL.

The chain recombines TRBV29-1 with TRBJ1-1, with D perhaps TRBD1 (6 bases). In germline, CDR1 is SQVTM, CDR2 ANQGSEA. This CDR3 has 12 amino acids. The V end was cut by 6 bases, the J end by 11 bases, with 19 bases between. The CDR3 is CSVQFGGRVAFF. Here the CDR3 DNA reads TGCAGCGTCCAATTTGGGGGCAGGGTGGCTTTCTTT.

The chain carries TRBV7-2 and TRBJ2-7; TRBD1 is a possible D gene (6 bases). Germline V gives CDR1 SGHTA, CDR2 FQGNSA. This CDR3 contains 14 residues. V lost 6 bases and J lost 5, with 17 bases in between. CDR3 nucleotides: TGTGCCAGCAGTTTATCCAGGGGATCCAACGAGCAGTACTTC. This gives the protein CASSLSRGSNEQYF.